A single sample gave rise to the 20 T cell receptor beta chains below, sequenced in a study of CD8 T cells in Susac syndrome. Random hexamers were used to reverse transcribe roughly 0.5 to 1 ug of RNA. TCRdb re-called the immunoSEQ multiplex PCR reads with MiXCR, one entry per CDR3 protein. The sample lists about 150,000 distinct CDR3 sequences; approximately 96% were seen once. Sequenced: CD4+ T cells from PBMCs. These receptors were collected from a human donor with Susac syndrome.

The chain couples TRBV4-1 to TRBJ2-5; 8 positions match TRBD1. Germline values: CDR1 MGHRA, CDR2 YSYEKL. Germline trimming cut 1 base from V and 1 base from J; bases unmatched to any gene: 2. The CDR3 is 15 residues long. The CDR3: CASSQGDRGQETQYF. The CDR3 coding sequence is TGCGCCAGCAGCCAAGGTGACAGGGGCCAAGAGACCCAGTACTTC.

The J gene is TRBJ2-1, the V gene TRBV6-5, with 8 bases fitting TRBD1. V lost 2 bases and J lost 4; bases outside the gene matches: 4. CDR1 MNHEY and CDR2 SVGAGI come from the germline V gene. CDR3 length: 15 residues. For the CDR3, the DNA is TGTGCCAGCAGTTACGACAGGGGCAAATACAATGAGCAGTTCTTC. Translation gives CASSYDRGKYNEQFF.

V and J are TRBV10-2 and TRBJ2-7, with D perhaps TRBD2 (6 bases). This CDR3 contains 10 residues. Trimming shortened V by 8 bases and J by 4 bases, and 6 bases separated the two germline ends. Germline values: CDR1 WSHSY, CDR2 SAAADI. The CDR3, as DNA: TGCGCCAGCGGGGGGTACGAGCAGTACTTC. Encoded protein: CASGGYEQYF.

The chain is built from TRBV15 and TRBJ2-7; 7 bases are shared with TRBD2. Germline V lookup: CDR1 LNHNV, CDR2 YYDKDF (reference sequence). The J segment lost 5 bases and the V segment lost 1 base, leaving 17 bases of the junction unmatched. There are 18 residues in the CDR3. The CDR3 nucleotides are TGTGCCACCAGCAGAGTCGGGGACTACGGGGGAGCAGACCACGAGCAGTACTTC. As protein: CATSRVGDYGGADHEQYF.

The chain is built from TRBV25-1 and TRBJ2-1, with 10 bases lining up with TRBD2. This CDR3 has 16 amino acids. CDR1 and CDR2 from the germline V gene are MGHDK and SYGVNS. The V and J ends lost 5 bases and 5 bases, in that order; junction bases with no gene match: 9. The CDR3 coding sequence is TGTGCCAGCAGTTCGCAGCGGGAGGGCTATGACAATGAGCAGTTCTTC. Encoded protein: CASSSQREGYDNEQFF.

The chain combines TRBV6-6 with TRBJ2-5; 10 bases fit TRBD2. V lost 5 bases, J lost 5 bases, and 5 bases stayed unmatched. The CDR3 contains 14 residues. Germline CDR1 is MNHNY and CDR2 is SVGAGI (reference sequence). The CDR3 loop reads CASSLLAGLETQYF. In DNA, the CDR3 is TGTGCCAGCAGTCTACTAGCGGGATTGGAGACCCAGTACTTC.

The chain joins TRBV29-1 to TRBJ2-5; D is ambiguous. Trimming took off 4 bases at V and 3 bases at J, with 6 bases between the two ends. Germline-derived CDR1 and CDR2 are SQVTM and ANQGSEA. This CDR3 spans 11 amino acids. The CDR3 bases are TGCAGCGTTGCGGAGAAAGAGACCCAGTACTTC. It specifies CSVAEKETQYF.

The rearrangement joins TRBV10-3 to TRBJ2-5; TRBD1 matches at 10 bases. This CDR3 contains 14 residues. After removal of 3 bases from V and 4 bases from J, the junction contained 2 bases not matched to a gene. Germline CDR1 and CDR2: ENHRY and SYGVKD. The DNA of the CDR3 is TGTGCCATCAGTGAAGGACAGGGGGGAGAGACCCAGTACTTC. It codes for CAISEGQGGETQYF.

This chain uses TRBV12-3 or TRBV12-4 with TRBJ1-3; D not certain. The CDR3 covers 14 residues. The V end was cut by 6 bases, the J end by 1 base, with 10 bases between. The CDR3, as DNA: TGTGCCAGCAGACAGAGCTATTCTGGAAACACCATATATTTT. It encodes CASRQSYSGNTIYF.

This clonotype has a handful of counts. V and J are TRBV11-2 and TRBJ1-1; D unresolved. CDR1 and CDR2 (germline): SGHAT, FQNNGV. This CDR3 is 13 amino acids long. V lost 0 bases and J 3 bases, leaving 5 bases between the germline ends. CDR3 sequence: CASSLESYTEAFF. CDR3 nucleotides: TGTGCCAGCAGCTTAGAGTCGTACACTGAAGCTTTCTTT.

This chain joins TRBV29-1 and TRBJ1-1; the D gene is possibly TRBD1 (5 bases). The germline CDR1 and CDR2 sequences are SQVTM and ANQGSEA. The ends were cut back, 7 bases at V and 7 bases at J, with 7 bases in the middle. The CDR3 is 9 amino acids. CDR3 nucleotides: TGCAGCGCCGGACATGAAGCTTTCTTT. Amino acids: CSAGHEAFF.

V and J are TRBV29-1 and TRBJ1-2; D call uncertain. The CDR3 has 12 amino acids. V was clipped by 4 bases and J by 0 bases, with 6 bases between them. Looked up from germline, CDR1 is SQVTM and CDR2 is ANQGSEA. CDR3 sequence reads: CSVGVANYGYTF. The DNA for the CDR3 is TGCAGCGTTGGAGTGGCTAACTATGGCTACACCTTC.

The V gene is TRBV9, the J gene TRBJ2-7, with 12 nucleotides matching TRBD2. In germline, CDR1 is SGDLS, CDR2 YYNGEE. V was pared by 2 bases and J by 6 bases, with 6 bases of the junction left unmatched. The CDR3 length is 15 residues. The CDR3 spells CASSVSGTSGSEQYF. The CDR3 region has the DNA TGTGCCAGCAGCGTTAGCGGGACTAGCGGGTCCGAGCAGTACTTC.

The rearrangement uses TRBV4-1 and TRBJ1-3; the D is unclear. The V and J ends lost 1 base and 9 bases respectively, with 13 bases between them. This CDR3 comprises 14 residues. In germline, CDR1 is MGHRA, CDR2 YSYEKL. The CDR3 protein is CASSQAHFGGTIYF. The CDR3 DNA is TGCGCCAGCAGCCAAGCACATTTCGGTGGCACCATATATTTT.

This sequence joins TRBV3-1 and TRBJ2-2; D might be TRBD1 (6 bases). V was clipped by 4 bases and J by 4 bases, with 13 bases between them. This CDR3 comprises 15 residues. The germline gives CDR1 LGHDT, CDR2 YNNKEL (reference sequence). In DNA, the CDR3 is TGTGCCAGCAGCCCTCGGGACACTCGCACCGGGGAGCTGTTTTTT. Translation: CASSPRDTRTGELFF.

The chain combines TRBV27 with TRBJ1-5; D unclear. This CDR3 has 15 residues. Trimming shortened V by 6 bases and J by 0 bases, and 12 bases separated the two germline ends. Germline V gene sequence: CDR1 MNHEY, CDR2 SMNVEV (reference sequence). The DNA of the CDR3 is TGTGCCAGCAGCCCCCGGAAAGGTAGCAATCAGCCCCAGCATTTT. Protein: CASSPRKGSNQPQHF.

This clonotype was recorded only once. The chain employs TRBV29-1 and TRBJ2-3; D possibly corresponds to TRBD2 (5 bases). Germline values: CDR1 SQVTM, CDR2 ANQGSEA. The CDR3 covers 13 residues. Trimming removed 5 bases from V and 2 bases from J, with 11 bases in between. The CDR3 DNA follows: TGCAGCGTTAAAGCGAGGGCCACAGATACGCAGTATTTT. The encoded protein is CSVKARATDTQYF.

The chain links TRBV20-1 to TRBJ2-1; 10 bases align to TRBD2. The germline gives CDR1 DFQATT, CDR2 SNEGSKA (reference sequence). The CDR3 is 15 amino acids. V lost 6 bases to trimming and J lost 5 bases; unmatched junction nucleotides: 10. The CDR3, as DNA: TGCAGTGCAAGTCCCGGGACTAGCGCCCACAATGAGCAGTTCTTC. Protein: CSASPGTSAHNEQFF.

The gene calls are TRBV9 and TRBJ1-1; 7 positions match TRBD1. The CDR3 spans 13 residues. In germline, CDR1 is SGDLS, CDR2 YYNGEE. V dropped 4 bases and J dropped 4; count of bases not matched to a gene: 4. CDR3: CASSHTGVTEAFF. The CDR3 bases are TGTGCCAGCAGCCATACAGGGGTCACTGAAGCTTTCTTT.

The V and J genes are TRBV14 and TRBJ1-2, with D unresolved. Germline CDR1 reads SGHDN; CDR2 reads FVKESK. The CDR3 has 14 amino acids. The V and J ends lost 2 bases and 5 bases respectively, with 12 bases between them. CDR3 sequence reads: CASSQLEGSYGYTF. As DNA, the CDR3 is TGTGCCAGCAGCCAACTAGAAGGGAGTTATGGCTACACCTTC. The variable domain in full, with the rest retrieved from reference TRBV14 and TRBJ1-2, is EAGVTQFPSHSVIEKGQTVTLRCDPISGHDNLYWYRRVMGKEIKFLLHFVKESKQDESGMPNNRFLAERTGGTYSTLKVQPAELEDSGVYFCASSQLEGSYGYTFGSGTRLTVV.